This is a list of T cell receptor beta chains from one sample in a study of cytomegalovirus exposure and HLA in healthy donors. The repertoire was sequenced with immunoSEQ multiplex PCR; TCRdb's copy has only in-frame clones and lacks some. The sample lists about 170,000 clones, 80% occurring once. Sample: PBMCs. Every receptor here comes from a woman aged 45 to 65 in good health and CMV-seropositive. Each CDR3 is given without its conserved first and last residue.

CDR3 length: 12; V gene: TRBV7-2; J gene: TRBJ1-2; CDR3 protein: ASSQTGLLSGYT
CDR3 length: 10; V gene: TRBV4-2; J gene: TRBJ2-1; CDR3 protein: ASSRMLSEQF
CDR3 length: 8; V gene: TRBV9; J gene: TRBJ1-5; CDR3 protein: ASHPPGEH
CDR3 length: 13; V gene: TRBV4-2; J gene: TRBJ2-7; CDR3 protein: ASSQDEASGYEQY
CDR3 length: 17; V gene: TRBV27; J gene: TRBJ2-1; CDR3 protein: ASTRQGARGRHTYNEQF
CDR3 length: 15; V gene: TRBV27; J gene: TRBJ2-1; CDR3 protein: ASRLPPGDSAYNEQF
CDR3 length: 12; V gene: TRBV19; J gene: TRBJ1-4; CDR3 protein: ASSQTGGAGKLF
CDR3 length: 12; V gene: TRBV9; J gene: TRBJ1-1; CDR3 protein: ASSVATRGTEAF
CDR3 length: 15; V gene: TRBV6-4; J gene: TRBJ1-1; CDR3 protein: ASSVREPYSGFTEAF
CDR3 length: 17; V gene: TRBV19; J gene: TRBJ2-2; CDR3 protein: ASSILRSGGPVSTGELF
CDR3 length: 14; V gene: TRBV5-1; J gene: TRBJ2-2; CDR3 protein: ASSLLAGDRTGELF
CDR3 length: 14; V gene: TRBV5-4; J gene: TRBJ2-1; CDR3 protein: ASSQGTSGPYNEQF
CDR3 length: 14; V gene: TRBV2; J gene: TRBJ2-1; CDR3 protein: ASTRTGQDAVNEQF
CDR3 length: 15; V gene: TRBV7-9; J gene: TRBJ2-5; CDR3 protein: SSTDPGLAGVSETQY
CDR3 length: 14; V gene: TRBV5-1; J gene: TRBJ2-2; CDR3 protein: ASSLGASGNTGELF
CDR3 length: 12; V gene: TRBV7-2; J gene: TRBJ1-2; CDR3 protein: ASTPGTGAYGYT
CDR3 length: 12; V gene: TRBV7-7; J gene: TRBJ2-7; CDR3 protein: ASSADRGVGEQY
CDR3 length: 14; V gene: TRBV18; J gene: TRBJ2-3; CDR3 protein: ASSPRRGGSTDTQY
CDR3 length: 13; V gene: TRBV7-3; J gene: TRBJ2-1; CDR3 protein: ASSSPVPGENEQF
CDR3 length: 11; V gene: TRBV7-9; J gene: TRBJ1-4; CDR3 protein: ASSLGVAEKLF